Sequencing of this T cell receptor beta chain was carried out in a study of early T cells in non-severe SARS-CoV-2 infection. Turning to the study itself: It was bulk RNA from unsorted whole blood that was sequenced, and the chains were unpaired. The study's findings and limits: Reliance on VDJdb matching favored anti-spike CD8 responses; private and CD4 specificities were missed.

This clonotype was observed many times. The antigen is undetermined. Individual cDNA molecules received unique molecular identifiers during library preparation. Using its own MiXCR run on the 5' RACE reads, TCRdb lists one record per CDR3 protein. The table shows about 110,000 distinct CDR3 sequences, with roughly 12% occurring only once. The CDR3 has 13 residues. The V end lost 3 bases, the J end lost 7 bases, and 11 bases lay between the germline ends. The germline CDR1 and CDR2 sequences are SGHNT and YYREEE (reference sequence). Sequencing was carried out using whole blood. The sequence came from an adult who was a healthcare worker with PCR-confirmed SARS-CoV-2 infection or an uninfected control (not recorded which). The chain combines TRBV5-4 with TRBJ2-1, with D unresolved. The CDR3 is CASSSPTLNEQFF. The DNA for the CDR3 is TGTGCCAGCAGCTCTCCGACTTTAAATGAGCAGTTCTTC.